This T cell receptor (beta chain) was observed in a study of blood T cells in healthy people across ages. Notes on the study in general: Estimated diversity, derived from one million T cells, was regarded as an underestimate.

Germline CDR1 is SNHLY and CDR2 is FYNNEI. The CDR3 totals 15 residues. Between the trimmed V and J ends, which lost 9 bases and 0 bases, there was a span of 15 bases. Points on this clonotype: What it binds is not known.

Through a sample-barcoded 5' primer and a J-beta primer mix, a second PCR was run for roughly 6 to 11 cycles. From the 5' RACE reads, TCRdb called clonotypes with MiXCR, one entry per CDR3 protein. The data contain about 620,000 distinct CDR3 sequences, 52% of them seen just once; the ten biggest clones take up roughly 14%. The chain links TRBV2 to TRBJ2-1; D uncertain. The sample comprised blood. This TCR derives from an elderly woman in good health. Here the CDR3 DNA reads TGTGCCAGTTCCATACAGCCGAGCTCCTACAATGAGCAGTTCTTC. Protein: CASSIQPSSYNEQFF. Supplemented by reference TRBV2 and TRBJ2-1, the full variable domain reads EPEVTQTPSHQVTQMGQEVILRCVPISNHLYFYWYRQILGQKVEFLVSFYNNEISEKSEIFDDQFSVERPDGSNFTLKIRSTKLEDSAMYFCASSIQPSSYNEQFFGPGTRLTVL.